This TCR beta chain was captured by sequencing in a study of Ad26.COV2.S vaccination and SARS-CoV-2 variants. The V segment lost 3 bases and the J segment 2 bases; nucleotides outside the gene matches: 6. CDR3 size: 16 residues. CDR1 LNHNV and CDR2 YYDKDF come from the germline V gene (reference sequence). As for this clone: Its matching antigen is unknown.

Study-wide findings and caveats: Spike-specific TCR breadth in vaccine recipients exceeded that seen in placebo recipients. Once vaccination had occurred, spike-specific CD8+ and CD4+ T cell responses reportedly showed substantial breadth.

Profiling relied on immunoSEQ multiplex PCR, and the TCRdb table lists in-frame clones only, not all of them. The sample yields about 350,000 clones, about 91% seen once. This specimen was peripheral blood, taken after recovery from COVID-19. The V gene is TRBV15, the J gene TRBJ1-4; TRBD1 agrees at 7 bases. This TCR derives from a human donor who had recovered from COVID-19. The CDR3 loop is CATSSTHRGTNEKLFF. Here the CDR3 DNA reads TGTGCCACCAGCAGCACACACAGGGGTACTAATGAAAAACTGTTTTTT.